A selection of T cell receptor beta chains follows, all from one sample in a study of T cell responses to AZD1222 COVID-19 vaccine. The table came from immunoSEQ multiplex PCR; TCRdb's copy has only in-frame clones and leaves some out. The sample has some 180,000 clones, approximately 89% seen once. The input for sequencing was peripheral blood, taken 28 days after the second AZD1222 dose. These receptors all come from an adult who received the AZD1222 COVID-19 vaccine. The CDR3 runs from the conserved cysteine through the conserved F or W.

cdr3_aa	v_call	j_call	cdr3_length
CASSEAGPAGLFF	TRBV6-1	TRBJ2-1	13
CASSSLSGSSYNEQFF	TRBV6-2/TRBV6-3	TRBJ2-1	16
CASSLAPQETQYF	TRBV7-3	TRBJ2-5	13
CASSLYRGPPRDEQFF	TRBV14	TRBJ2-1	16
CASSLRQSSYNEQFF	TRBV5-1	TRBJ2-1	15
CSVGVFRTSGGNEQFF	TRBV29-1	TRBJ2-1	16
CASRRPAGTGNSGELFF	TRBV19	TRBJ2-2	17
CAWSKPGLSSGANVLTF	TRBV30	TRBJ2-6	17
CSARIRNEQFF	TRBV20-1	TRBJ2-1	11
CSVGGGNQPQHF	TRBV29-1	TRBJ1-5	12
CASSLVRDRGYGYTF	TRBV7-8	TRBJ1-2	15
CASSEGLEETQYF	TRBV6-1	TRBJ2-5	13
CASSMVQNEQFF	TRBV19	TRBJ2-1	12
CASSHRVVRNTGELFF	TRBV23-1	TRBJ2-2	16
CASSLAAGLRSYNEQFF	TRBV5-1	TRBJ2-1	17
CASSLASGGVSPGELFF	TRBV5-4	TRBJ2-2	17
CASSPSANNEKLFF	TRBV27	TRBJ1-4	14
CASGMGLVVNEQFF	TRBV19	TRBJ2-1	14
CASSIMTGGDYGYTF	TRBV19	TRBJ1-2	15
CASSSRGRDGYTF	TRBV7-9	TRBJ1-2	13
CAWRWGQGERGPSYEQYF	TRBV30	TRBJ2-7	18
CASSFRGAYNQPQHF	TRBV27	TRBJ1-5	15
CASSQPSEGPRGNQPQHF	TRBV4-1	TRBJ1-5	18
CASSPTGGSGNTIYF	TRBV27	TRBJ1-3	15
CASSYADGPYEQYF	TRBV6-5	TRBJ2-7	14
CASSPIVISYNEQFF	TRBV18	TRBJ2-1	15
CASSAKTSNYGYTF	TRBV2	TRBJ1-2	14
CASSLGQGPEQYF	TRBV7-8	TRBJ2-7	13
CASSQRTVYNEQFF	TRBV14	TRBJ2-1	14
CASSEATNEKLFF	TRBV12-3/TRBV12-4	TRBJ1-4	13
CASTPGLDNEQFF	TRBV19	TRBJ2-1	13
CASSESGAGGVSYNEQFF	TRBV10-1	TRBJ2-1	18
CASSPTGFGVGYTF	TRBV3-1/TRBV3-2	TRBJ1-2	14
CASSLGQPAEGYGYTF	TRBV18	TRBJ1-2	16
CASSLVGNSPLHF	TRBV12-3/TRBV12-4	TRBJ1-6	13
CASSSGTLGYTF	TRBV7-9	TRBJ1-2	12
CASSYSDAGGNYGYTF	TRBV6-5	TRBJ1-2	16
CASSRNRGSSYNEQFF	TRBV18	TRBJ2-1	16
CASSEARFSHSGNTIYF	TRBV6-1	TRBJ1-3	17
CASRGGGNQPQHF	TRBV6-5	TRBJ1-5	13
CASSSLVLSNQPQHF	TRBV7-3	TRBJ1-5	15
CASSVGQGYSYEQYF	TRBV7-2	TRBJ2-7	15